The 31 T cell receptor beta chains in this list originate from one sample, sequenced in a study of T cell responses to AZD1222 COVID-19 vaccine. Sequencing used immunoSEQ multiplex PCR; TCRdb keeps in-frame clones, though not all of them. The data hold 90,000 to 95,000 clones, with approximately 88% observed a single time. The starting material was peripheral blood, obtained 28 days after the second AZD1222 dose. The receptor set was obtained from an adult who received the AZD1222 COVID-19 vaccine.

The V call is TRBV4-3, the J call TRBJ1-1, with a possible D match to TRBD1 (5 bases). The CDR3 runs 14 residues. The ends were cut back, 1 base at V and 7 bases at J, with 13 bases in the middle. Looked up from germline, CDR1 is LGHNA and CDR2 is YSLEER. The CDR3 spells CASSQGQRRGEAFF. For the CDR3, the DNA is TGCGCCAGCAGCCAAGGACAGCGGCGGGGTGAAGCTTTCTTT.

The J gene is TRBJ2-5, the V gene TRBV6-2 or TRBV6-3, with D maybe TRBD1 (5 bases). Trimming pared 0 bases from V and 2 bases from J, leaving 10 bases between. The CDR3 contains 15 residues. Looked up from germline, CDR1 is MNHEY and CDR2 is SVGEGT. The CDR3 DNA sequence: TGTGCCAGCAGTTACTCGTCAGGGTCACAAGAGACCCAGTACTTC. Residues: CASSYSSGSQETQYF.

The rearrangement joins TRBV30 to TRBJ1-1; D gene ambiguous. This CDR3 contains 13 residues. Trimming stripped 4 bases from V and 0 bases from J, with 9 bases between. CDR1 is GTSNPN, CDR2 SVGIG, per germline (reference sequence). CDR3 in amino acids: CAWTRWVNTEAFF. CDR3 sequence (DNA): TGTGCCTGGACCAGATGGGTGAACACTGAAGCTTTCTTT.

In nucleotides, the CDR3 is TGCGCCAGCCATAACCCGGGGGGCCAAGAGACCCAGTACTTC. It codes for CASHNPGGQETQYF. The chain joins TRBV5-1 to TRBJ2-5, with 7 bases aligning to TRBD2. Losses at the gene ends were 7 bases for V and 1 base for J; bases not matched to a gene: 7. Germline CDR1 and CDR2: SGHRS and YFSETQ. This CDR3 has 14 residues.

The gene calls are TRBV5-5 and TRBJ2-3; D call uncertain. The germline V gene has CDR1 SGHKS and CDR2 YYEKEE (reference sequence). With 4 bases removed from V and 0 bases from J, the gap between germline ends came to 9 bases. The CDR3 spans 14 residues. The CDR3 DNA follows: TGTGCCAGCAGCGGACCCGACAGCACAGATACGCAGTATTTT. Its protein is CASSGPDSTDTQYF.

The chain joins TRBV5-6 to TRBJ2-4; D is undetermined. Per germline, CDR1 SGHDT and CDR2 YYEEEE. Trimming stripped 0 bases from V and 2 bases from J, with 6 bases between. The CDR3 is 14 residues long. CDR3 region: CASSLGSSKNIQYF. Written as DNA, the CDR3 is TGTGCCAGCAGCTTGGGGTCCTCCAAAAACATTCAGTACTTC.

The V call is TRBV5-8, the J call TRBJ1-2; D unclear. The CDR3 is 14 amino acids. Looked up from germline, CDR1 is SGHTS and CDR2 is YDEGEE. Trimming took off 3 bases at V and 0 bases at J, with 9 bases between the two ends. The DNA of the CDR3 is TGTGCCAGCAGCTCCCACCTGACTAACTATGGCTACACCTTC. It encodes CASSSHLTNYGYTF.

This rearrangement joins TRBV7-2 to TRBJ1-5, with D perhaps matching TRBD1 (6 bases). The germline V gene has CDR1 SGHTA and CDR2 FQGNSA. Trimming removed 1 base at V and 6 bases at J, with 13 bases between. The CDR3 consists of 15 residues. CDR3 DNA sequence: TGTGCCAGCAGCTTAGGGGACGGGACATTTCAGCCCCAGCATTTT. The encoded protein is CASSLGDGTFQPQHF.

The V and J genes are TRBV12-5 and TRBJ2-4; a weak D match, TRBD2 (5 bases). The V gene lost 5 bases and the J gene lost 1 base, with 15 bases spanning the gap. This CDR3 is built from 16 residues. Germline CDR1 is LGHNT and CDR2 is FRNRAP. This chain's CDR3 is CASGPRGGLAKNIQYF. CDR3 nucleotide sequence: TGTGCTAGTGGTCCACGGGGTGGCCTCGCCAAAAACATTCAGTACTTC.

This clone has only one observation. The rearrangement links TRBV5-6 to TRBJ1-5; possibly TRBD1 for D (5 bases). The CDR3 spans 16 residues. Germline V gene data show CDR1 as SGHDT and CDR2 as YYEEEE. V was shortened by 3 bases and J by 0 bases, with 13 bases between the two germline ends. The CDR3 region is CASSSRGQGSNQPQHF. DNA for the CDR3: TGTGCCAGCAGCTCCCGGGGCCAAGGTAGCAATCAGCCCCAGCATTTT.

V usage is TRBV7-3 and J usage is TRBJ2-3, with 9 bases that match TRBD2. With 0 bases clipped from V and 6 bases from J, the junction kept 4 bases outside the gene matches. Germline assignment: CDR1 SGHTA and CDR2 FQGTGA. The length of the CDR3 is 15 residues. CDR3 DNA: TGTGCCAGCAGCTTAACTAGCGGGAGCCGGGATACGCAGTATTTT. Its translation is CASSLTSGSRDTQYF.

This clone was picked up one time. The CDR3 DNA reads as TGTGCCAGCAGCCAGGACACAAACTATGGCTACACCTTC. This gives the protein CASSQDTNYGYTF. This chain connects TRBV3-1 (or the pseudogene TRBV3-2) to TRBJ1-2, with D perhaps matching TRBD1 (5 bases). Deletions cut 3 bases from V and 2 bases from J, with 7 bases between. Germline lookup yields CDR1 LGHDT and CDR2 YNNKEL (reference sequence). The CDR3 totals 13 residues.

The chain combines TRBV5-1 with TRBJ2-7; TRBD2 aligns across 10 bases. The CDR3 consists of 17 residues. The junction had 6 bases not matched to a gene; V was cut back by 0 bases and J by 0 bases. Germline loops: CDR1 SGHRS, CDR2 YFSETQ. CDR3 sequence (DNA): TGCGCCAGCAGCTTGGATATAGCGGGGGGAATCTCCTACGAGCAGTACTTC. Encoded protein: CASSLDIAGGISYEQYF.

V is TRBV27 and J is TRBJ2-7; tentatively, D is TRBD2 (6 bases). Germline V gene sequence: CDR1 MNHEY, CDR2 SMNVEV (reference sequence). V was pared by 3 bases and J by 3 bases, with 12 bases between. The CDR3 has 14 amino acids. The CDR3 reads CASSFAGRGYEQYF. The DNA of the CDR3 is TGTGCCAGCAGTTTCGCCGGGAGAGGCTACGAGCAGTACTTC.

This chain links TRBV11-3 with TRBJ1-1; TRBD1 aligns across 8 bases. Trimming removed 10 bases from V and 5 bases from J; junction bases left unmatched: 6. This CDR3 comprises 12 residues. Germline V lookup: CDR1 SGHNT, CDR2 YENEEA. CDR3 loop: CATGDRLTEAFF. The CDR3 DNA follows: TGTGCCACCGGGGACAGGCTTACTGAAGCTTTCTTT.

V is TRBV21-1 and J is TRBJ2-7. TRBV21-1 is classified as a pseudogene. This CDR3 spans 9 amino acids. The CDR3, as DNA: TGTGCCAGCAGCACCGAGCAGTACTTC. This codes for CASSTEQYF.

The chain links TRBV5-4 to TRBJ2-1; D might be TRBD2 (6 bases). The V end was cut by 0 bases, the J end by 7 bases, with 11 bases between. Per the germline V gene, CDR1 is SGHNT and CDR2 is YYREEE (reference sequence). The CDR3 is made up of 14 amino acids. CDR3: CASSLDPGRNEQFF. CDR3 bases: TGTGCCAGCAGCTTGGATCCGGGGAGGAATGAGCAGTTCTTC. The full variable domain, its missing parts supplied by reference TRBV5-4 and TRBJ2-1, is ETGVTQSPTHLIKTRGQQVTLRCSSQSGHNTVSWYQQALGQGPQFIFQYYREEENGRGNFPPRFSGLQFPNYSSELNVNALELDDSALYLCASSLDPGRNEQFFGPGTRLTVL.

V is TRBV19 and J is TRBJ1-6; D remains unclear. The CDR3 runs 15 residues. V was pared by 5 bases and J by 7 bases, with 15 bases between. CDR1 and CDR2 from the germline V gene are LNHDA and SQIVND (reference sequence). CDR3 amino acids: CASSPSRGRNSPLHF. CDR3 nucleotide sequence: TGTGCCAGTAGTCCTTCGCGGGGTAGGAATTCACCCCTCCACTTT.

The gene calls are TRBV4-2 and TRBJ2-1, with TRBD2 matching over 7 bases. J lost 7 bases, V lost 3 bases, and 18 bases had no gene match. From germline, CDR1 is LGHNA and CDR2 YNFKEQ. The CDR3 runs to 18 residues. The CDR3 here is CASSHTILTLAMKNEQFF. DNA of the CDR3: TGTGCCAGCAGCCACACCATATTAACACTAGCGATGAAGAATGAGCAGTTCTTC.

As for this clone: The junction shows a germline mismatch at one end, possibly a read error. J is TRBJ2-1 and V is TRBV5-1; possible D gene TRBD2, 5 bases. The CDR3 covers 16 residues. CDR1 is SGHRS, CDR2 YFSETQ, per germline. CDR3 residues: CASTLQERSAYNEQFF. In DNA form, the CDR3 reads TGCGCCAGCACCTTGCAGGAGCGGTCTGCCTACAATGAGCAGTTCTTC.

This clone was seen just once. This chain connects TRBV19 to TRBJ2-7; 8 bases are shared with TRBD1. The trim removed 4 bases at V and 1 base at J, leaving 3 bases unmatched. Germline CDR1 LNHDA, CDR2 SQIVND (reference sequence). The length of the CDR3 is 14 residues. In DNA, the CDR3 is TGTGCCAGTAGTACCGGGACAGGATCCTACGAGCAGTACTTC. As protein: CASSTGTGSYEQYF.

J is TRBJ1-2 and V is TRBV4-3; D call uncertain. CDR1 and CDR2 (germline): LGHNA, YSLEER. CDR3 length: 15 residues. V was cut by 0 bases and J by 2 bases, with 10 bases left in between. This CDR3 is CASSQDFSWNYGYTF. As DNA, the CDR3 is TGCGCCAGCAGCCAAGATTTCTCCTGGAACTATGGCTACACCTTC.

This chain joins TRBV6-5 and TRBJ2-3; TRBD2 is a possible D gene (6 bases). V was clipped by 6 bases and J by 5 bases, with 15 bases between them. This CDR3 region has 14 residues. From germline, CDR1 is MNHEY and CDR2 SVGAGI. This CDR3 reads CASREGNAQDTQYF. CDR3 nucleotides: TGTGCCAGCAGGGAGGGGAACGCACAAGATACGCAGTATTTT.

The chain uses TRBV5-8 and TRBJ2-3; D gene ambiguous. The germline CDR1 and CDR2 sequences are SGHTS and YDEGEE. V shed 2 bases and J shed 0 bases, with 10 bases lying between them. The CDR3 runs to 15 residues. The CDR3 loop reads CASSFSGVSTDTQYF. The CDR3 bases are TGTGCCAGCAGCTTCAGTGGCGTAAGCACAGATACGCAGTATTTT.

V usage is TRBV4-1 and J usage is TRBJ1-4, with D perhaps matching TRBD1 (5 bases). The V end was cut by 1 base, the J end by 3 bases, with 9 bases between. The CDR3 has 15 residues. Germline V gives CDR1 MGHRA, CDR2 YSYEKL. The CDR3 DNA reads TGCGCCAGCAGCCAAGGCGCAGGGTCTAATGAAAAACTGTTTTTT. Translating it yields CASSQGAGSNEKLFF.

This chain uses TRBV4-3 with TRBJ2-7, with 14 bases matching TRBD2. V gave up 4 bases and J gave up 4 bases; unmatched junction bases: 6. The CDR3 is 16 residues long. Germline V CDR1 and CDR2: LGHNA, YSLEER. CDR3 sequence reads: CASSPRGLAGEYEQYF. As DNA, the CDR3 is TGCGCCAGCAGCCCAAGGGGACTAGCGGGGGAATACGAGCAGTACTTC.

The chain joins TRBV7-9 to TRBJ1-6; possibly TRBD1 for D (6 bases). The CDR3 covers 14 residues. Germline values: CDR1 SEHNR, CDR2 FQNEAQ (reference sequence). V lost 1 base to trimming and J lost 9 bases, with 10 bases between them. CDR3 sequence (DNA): TGTGCCAGCAGCTTAGAACAGGGCGCTTCACCCCTCCACTTT. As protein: CASSLEQGASPLHF.

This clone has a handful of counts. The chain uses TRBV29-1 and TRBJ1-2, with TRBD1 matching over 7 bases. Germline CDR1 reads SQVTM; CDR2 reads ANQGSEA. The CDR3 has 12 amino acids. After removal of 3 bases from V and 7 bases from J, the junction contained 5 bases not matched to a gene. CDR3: CSVDKGAGGYTF. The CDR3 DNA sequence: TGCAGCGTTGATAAGGGGGCGGGTGGCTACACCTTC.

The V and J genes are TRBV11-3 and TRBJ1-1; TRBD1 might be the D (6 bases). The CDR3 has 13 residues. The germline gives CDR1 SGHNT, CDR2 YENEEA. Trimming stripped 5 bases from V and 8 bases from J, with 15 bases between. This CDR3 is CASSPSDSLEAFF. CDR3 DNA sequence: TGTGCCAGCAGCCCATCGGACAGTCTAGAAGCTTTCTTT.

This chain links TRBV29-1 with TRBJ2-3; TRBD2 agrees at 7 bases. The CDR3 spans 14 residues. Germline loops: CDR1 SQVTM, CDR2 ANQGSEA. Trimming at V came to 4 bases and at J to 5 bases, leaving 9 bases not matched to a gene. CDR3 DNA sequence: TGCAGCGTTGGGTCGCTACTAGCGTTAGATACGCAGTATTTT. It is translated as CSVGSLLALDTQYF.

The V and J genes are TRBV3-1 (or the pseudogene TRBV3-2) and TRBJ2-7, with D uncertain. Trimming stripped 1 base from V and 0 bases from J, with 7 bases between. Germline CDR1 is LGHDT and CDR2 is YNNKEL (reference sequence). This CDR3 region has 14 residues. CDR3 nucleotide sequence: TGTGCCAGCAGCCAAGTAGGTATCTCCTACGAGCAGTACTTC. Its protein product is CASSQVGISYEQYF.